What follows are 21 T cell receptor beta chains derived from one specimen sequenced in a study. TCRdb re-derived calls from the 5' RACE reads in MiXCR, one entry per CDR3 protein. The sample consists of 30,000 to 35,000 distinct CDR3 sequences, about a quarter of them appearing once. Cells sorted as Tregs were CD4+, CD25+ and CD127-/low. Sample: tumor-infiltrating Tregs sorted from the breast tumor. The receptor source for this set is a female donor with breast cancer.

This clonotype showed up many times. The V call is TRBV3-1, the J call TRBJ2-1; no firm D call. Trimming pared 1 base from V and 4 bases from J, leaving 5 bases between. This CDR3 spans 13 amino acids. The germline CDR1 and CDR2 sequences are LGHDT and YNNKEL (reference sequence). CDR3 nucleotides: TGTGCCAGCAGCCAAGGAGGTTACAATGAGCAGTTCTTC. Translated: CASSQGGYNEQFF.

This clonotype was counted only a few times. The chain couples TRBV19 to TRBJ2-1; D unclear. V lost 1 base and J 2 bases, leaving 9 bases between the germline ends. Germline V gives CDR1 LNHDA, CDR2 SQIVND (reference sequence). CDR3 length: 15 residues. CDR3 amino acids: CASSIGVYTYNEQFF. The CDR3 DNA follows: TGTGCCAGTAGTATAGGAGTCTACACCTACAATGAGCAGTTCTTC. Full variable domain (outside the CDR3, taken from reference TRBV19 and TRBJ2-1): DGGITQSPKYLFRKEGQNVTLSCEQNLNHDAMYWYRQDPGQGLRLIYYSQIVNDFQKGDIAEGYSVSREKKESFPLTVTSAQKNPTAFYLCASSIGVYTYNEQFFGPGTRLTVL.

With regard to this clonotype: This clone may be a read error of a much larger clone one base away. This rearrangement joins TRBV19 to TRBJ2-1; the D gene could be TRBD1 or TRBD2 (5 bases each). The CDR3 has 15 residues. The germline CDR1 and CDR2 sequences are LNHDA and SQIVND (reference sequence). The CDR3, as DNA: TGTGCCAGTAAGGTTGTCGGGGCCTCCCACAATGAGCAGTTCTTC. Its protein is CASKVVGASHNEQFF.

In this sample, this clonotype turned up a few times. V and J are TRBV2 and TRBJ1-6; 10 nucleotides match TRBD1. In germline, CDR1 is SNHLY, CDR2 FYNNEI. Losses at the gene ends were 6 bases for V and 10 bases for J; bases not matched to a gene: 6. This CDR3 region has 14 residues. The CDR3 DNA reads TGTGCCAGCAGGGGGACAGGGGCACCGTCACCCCTCCACTTT. Translating it yields CASRGTGAPSPLHF. The variable domain in full, with the rest retrieved from reference TRBV2 and TRBJ1-6, is EPEVTQTPSHQVTQMGQEVILRCVPISNHLYFYWYRQILGQKVEFLVSFYNNEISEKSEIFDDQFSVERPDGSNFTLKIRSTKLEDSAMYFCASRGTGAPSPLHFGNGTRLTVT.

The rearrangement uses TRBV21-1 and TRBJ1-3. TRBV21-1 is described as a pseudogene. The CDR3 length is 15 residues. This chain's CDR3 is CASSSSEISGNTIYF. CDR3 DNA sequence: TGTGCCAGCAGCTCCTCGGAAATCTCTGGAAACACCATATATTTT.

Many counts were recorded for this clonotype. The chain employs TRBV18 and TRBJ2-7; 13 nucleotides align to TRBD2. CDR3 length equals 17 residues. V was clipped by 4 bases and J by 5 bases; unmatched bases: 11. Germline V CDR1 and CDR2: KGHSH, LQKENI. The CDR3 nucleotides are TGTGCCAGCTCACAACCGGGTGGACTAGCGGGAGTAAACGAGCAGTACTTC. The encoded protein is CASSQPGGLAGVNEQYF.

This chain joins TRBV12-3 or TRBV12-4 and TRBJ2-7; tentatively, D is TRBD1 (5 bases). The CDR3 runs 16 residues. V shed 5 bases and J shed 5 bases, with 22 bases lying between them. This CDR3 is CASSPLGVPGANEQYF. CDR3 DNA sequence: TGTGCCAGCAGTCCTCTCGGAGTACCTGGGGCCAACGAGCAGTACTTC.

This clonotype has at least ten counts. This chain uses TRBV6-2 or TRBV6-3 with TRBJ2-3; 9 bases line up with TRBD2. The V and J ends lost 1 base and 5 bases, in that order; junction bases with no gene match: 1. The CDR3 totals 14 residues. Germline V lookup: CDR1 MNHEY, CDR2 SVGEGT. The CDR3, as DNA: TGTGCCAGCAGTTACTTACTAGCGGGAGATACGCAGTATTTT. It translates to CASSYLLAGDTQYF.

By proportion, this clonotype is medium-sized. V usage is TRBV5-1 and J usage is TRBJ1-2; D is possibly TRBD1 (5 bases). The germline CDR1 and CDR2 sequences are SGHRS and YFSETQ. CDR3 length equals 14 residues. V was clipped by 0 bases and J by 4 bases, with 10 bases between them. The DNA for the CDR3 is TGCGCCAGCAGCTTGGACGGGGACTCCTATGGCTACACCTTC. It encodes CASSLDGDSYGYTF.

This clonotype is labeled as medium-sized. The chain has TRBV12-3 or TRBV12-4 and TRBJ2-7; TRBD2 matches 7 bases. J gave up 5 bases and V 6 bases, and 13 bases lay outside the gene matches. CDR3 length equals 15 residues. The CDR3 loop is CASSYTVGGEDEQYF. CDR3 nucleotide sequence: TGTGCCAGCAGCTACACCGTGGGGGGGGAGGACGAGCAGTACTTC.

Only a few counts were recorded for this clonotype. V gene TRBV7-9 combines with J gene TRBJ2-1; a weak D match, TRBD1 (7 bases). The germline V gene has CDR1 SEHNR and CDR2 FQNEAQ (reference sequence). V was cut by 10 bases and J by 3 bases, with 16 bases left in between. The CDR3 length is 14 residues. The CDR3 protein is CATYLRDSYNEQFF. Here the CDR3 DNA reads TGTGCCACCTATCTGCGGGACAGCTACAATGAGCAGTTCTTC.

Many counts were recorded for this clonotype. The chain has TRBV9 and TRBJ2-1, with D maybe TRBD1 (6 bases). Germline values: CDR1 SGDLS, CDR2 YYNGEE. The ends were cut back, 6 bases at V and 9 bases at J, with 13 bases in the middle. The CDR3 runs 12 residues. The chain's CDR3 is CASTDSTAEQFF. The CDR3 DNA is TGTGCCAGCACGGACAGTACAGCTGAGCAGTTCTTC.

As for this clonotype: This could be a read error, since a much larger clone is one nucleotide away. This chain joins TRBV25-1 and TRBJ2-1; 9 bases align to TRBD2. The ends lost 5 bases at V and 0 bases at J; junction bases unmatched: 5. Germline-derived CDR1 and CDR2 are MGHDK and SYGVNS. The CDR3 totals 16 residues. This chain's CDR3 is CASSSASGNSYNEQFF. The CDR3 DNA reads as TGTGCCAGCAGTTCGGCTAGCGGGAACTCCTACAATGAGCAGTTCTTC.

This clonotype has only a few counts. V gene TRBV19 combines with J gene TRBJ2-1; D is possibly TRBD2 (6 bases). The germline gives CDR1 LNHDA, CDR2 SQIVND (reference sequence). The CDR3 has 15 amino acids. The V end was cut by 4 bases, the J end by 6 bases, with 16 bases between. The CDR3 loop reads CASSTRSGPGNEQFF. The CDR3 DNA reads TGTGCCAGTAGTACCCGTAGCGGACCTGGCAATGAGCAGTTCTTC.

This clonotype was picked up many times. The chain carries TRBV6-2 or TRBV6-3 and TRBJ2-1, with 13 positions matching TRBD2. CDR3 size: 17 residues. The trim removed 0 bases at V and 7 bases at J, leaving 6 bases unmatched. Germline V lookup: CDR1 MNHEY, CDR2 SVGEGT. CDR3 protein: CASSYSGTSGAQNEQFF. DNA of the CDR3: TGTGCCAGCAGTTACTCCGGGACTAGCGGGGCTCAAAATGAGCAGTTCTTC.

This clonotype was detected a few times. The V and J genes are TRBV6-6 and TRBJ1-2; TRBD1 is a possible D gene (5 bases). CDR3 length equals 14 residues. V was trimmed by 0 bases and J by 3 bases, leaving 8 bases between them. Germline V gives CDR1 MNHNY, CDR2 SVGAGI (reference sequence). This chain's CDR3 is CASSYSGGDYGYTF. CDR3 sequence (DNA): TGTGCCAGCAGTTACTCGGGGGGGGACTATGGCTACACCTTC.

A few counts support this clonotype. The rearrangement uses TRBV7-9 and TRBJ2-1; D gene ambiguous. The V end lost 5 bases, the J end lost 0 bases, and 5 bases lay between the germline ends. The CDR3 sequence is 13 residues long. Per the germline V gene, CDR1 is SEHNR and CDR2 is FQNEAQ (reference sequence). In DNA, the CDR3 is TGTGCCAGCAGCCATAGCTCCTACAATGAGCAGTTCTTC. Translated, it gives CASSHSSYNEQFF.

The rearrangement joins TRBV5-1 to TRBJ2-2; no firm D call. Trimming took 1 base from V and 3 from J, leaving 7 bases between them. The germline CDR1 and CDR2 sequences are SGHRS and YFSETQ. The CDR3 totals 14 residues. CDR3 DNA sequence: TGCGCCAGCAGCTTGAATCGGGACACCGGGGAGCTGTTTTTT. Its protein product is CASSLNRDTGELFF.

The sample holds a few counts of this clonotype. V gene TRBV13 combines with J gene TRBJ2-1; no clear D. CDR1 PRHDT and CDR2 FYEKMQ come from the germline V gene (reference sequence). CDR3 length: 14 amino acids. V was pared by 4 bases and J by 5 bases, with 12 bases between. The CDR3 nucleotides are TGTGCCAGCAGCTGGTCTGAGAGTCACAATGAGCAGTTCTTC. Translated: CASSWSESHNEQFF.

For this clonotype: A much larger clonotype is one base distant, so this may be a read error. The V gene is TRBV15, the J gene TRBJ2-1; 7 nucleotides line up with TRBD2. Germline CDR1 reads LNHNV; CDR2 reads YYDKDF (reference sequence). CDR3 length: 16 residues. The DNA of the CDR3 is TGTGCCACCAGCAGAGTAGGGACTAAAAATTACAATGAGCGGTTCTTC. It is translated as CATSRVGTKNYNERFF.

The chain combines TRBV30 with TRBJ2-7; TRBD2 agrees at 14 bases. There are 16 residues in the CDR3. The germline gives CDR1 GTSNPN, CDR2 SVGIG (reference sequence). Unmatched junction bases numbered 7, after V lost 2 bases and J lost 4 bases. The DNA for the CDR3 is TGTGCCTGGAGTATGAGGGGACTAGCGGGAGCGTACGAGCAGTACTTC. Translation: CAWSMRGLAGAYEQYF.